The clone carrying this TCR beta chain was seen at least ten times. No antigen is known for it. Germline V gene lookup returns CDR1 MDHEN and CDR2 SYDVKM. CDR3 size: 14 residues. V lost 4 bases, J lost 2 bases, and 10 bases lay in between. The data were taken from a study of T cells in Graves' hyperthyroidism and ophthalmopathy. RNA transcripts provided the source from which TCR beta CDR3 regions were amplified. RT-PCR in the first round (using the HTBI primer set) targeted the TCR CDR3. TCRdb recomputed calls from the multiplex PCR reads with MiXCR, one row per CDR3 protein. Of approximately 740,000 distinct CDR3 sequences listed, 11% to 15% are singletons. Study-wide findings and caveats: Most clonotypes expanded in the thyroid (above 0.001) were also present in blood.

The sequence derives from a woman aged 18-30 years with Graves' hyperthyroidism. Sequencing was performed on blood. This chain joins TRBV28 and TRBJ2-3; a possible D gene is TRBD2 (5 bases). The CDR3 sequence: CASSSREDTDTQYF. The CDR3 bases are TGTGCCAGCAGTTCCCGGGAAGACACAGATACGCAGTATTTT.